These 6 T cell receptor beta chains came from one sample sequenced in a study of blood T cell repertoires in COVID-19 (TCRdb year 2020). Library generation was performed with the immunoSEQ multiplex PCR assay. The table was pulled from immuneACCESS by TCRdb, which kept in-frame rearrangements only. Such tables lose some clones; where checked, under half of the loss comes from unresolved V genes, and the rest has no known cause. The sample data list about 440,000 clones, and roughly 88% of these were observed just once. The top ten hold roughly 12% of the sample. Sequenced input: peripheral blood. These receptors originate from a woman aged 45-59 years with COVID-19, enrolled during active disease.

This clone was detected only once. At the DNA level, this CDR3 is encoded by other sequences in the same sample as well. The chain couples TRBV5-4 to TRBJ1-2; TRBD1 aligns across 7 bases. The CDR3 has 14 amino acids. With V trimmed by 0 bases and J by 1 base, 0 bases remained unmatched. Per germline, CDR1 SGHNT and CDR2 YYREEE (reference sequence). This CDR3 is CASSLGQGNYGYTF. The CDR3 DNA follows: TGTGCCAGCAGCTTGGGACAGGGTAACTATGGCTACACCTTC.

V gene TRBV9 combines with J gene TRBJ2-2; perhaps TRBD2 as D (5 bases). V lost 6 bases and J lost 3, with 12 bases in between. Germline V gene lookup returns CDR1 SGDLS and CDR2 YYNGEE. This CDR3 spans 14 amino acids. The CDR3 reads CASTPGGHTGELFF. In DNA form, the CDR3 reads TGTGCCAGCACCCCAGGAGGACACACCGGGGAGCTGTTTTTT.

This chain uses TRBV24-1 with TRBJ2-5, with D tentatively TRBD1 (5 bases). The CDR3 contains 16 residues. Germline loops: CDR1 KGHDR, CDR2 SFDVKD. The V end was cut by 2 bases, the J end by 4 bases, with 16 bases between. The CDR3 sequence is CATSDSQSGLGETQYF. The CDR3 bases are TGTGCCACCAGTGATTCGCAATCAGGGCTGGGAGAGACCCAGTACTTC.

In its sample, this clone was seen once. V usage is TRBV11-3 and J usage is TRBJ2-5; the D is unclear. Trimming took 0 bases from V and 5 from J, leaving 7 bases between them. Germline values: CDR1 SGHNT, CDR2 YENEEA. CDR3 length equals 13 residues. The DNA of the CDR3 is TGTGCCAGCAGCTTAGATCCGGAGGAGACCCAGTACTTC. It specifies CASSLDPEETQYF. The whole variable domain, filled in from reference TRBV11-3 and TRBJ2-5, reads EAGVVQSPRYKIIEKKQPVAFWCNPISGHNTLYWYLQNLGQGPELLIRYENEEAVDDSQLPKDRFSAERLKGVDSTLKIQPAELGDSAVYLCASSLDPEETQYFGPGTRLLVL.

This sequence joins TRBV7-9 and TRBJ2-4, with a possible D match to TRBD1 (6 bases). Per the germline V gene, CDR1 is SEHNR and CDR2 is FQNEAQ (reference sequence). V dropped 1 base and J dropped 1 base, with 8 bases sitting between them. The CDR3 covers 15 residues. This CDR3 is CASSLGQAAKNIQYF. The DNA of the CDR3 is TGTGCCAGCAGCTTAGGACAGGCGGCCAAAAACATTCAGTACTTC.

V and J are TRBV27 and TRBJ1-3; D is perhaps TRBD1 (5 bases). V was trimmed by 0 bases and J by 2 bases, leaving 11 bases between them. The CDR3 sequence is 16 residues long. The germline V gene has CDR1 MNHEY and CDR2 SMNVEV (reference sequence). As DNA, the CDR3 is TGTGCCAGCAGTTTATCTGGGGCAGGGACTGGAAACACCATATATTTT. The encoded protein is CASSLSGAGTGNTIYF.